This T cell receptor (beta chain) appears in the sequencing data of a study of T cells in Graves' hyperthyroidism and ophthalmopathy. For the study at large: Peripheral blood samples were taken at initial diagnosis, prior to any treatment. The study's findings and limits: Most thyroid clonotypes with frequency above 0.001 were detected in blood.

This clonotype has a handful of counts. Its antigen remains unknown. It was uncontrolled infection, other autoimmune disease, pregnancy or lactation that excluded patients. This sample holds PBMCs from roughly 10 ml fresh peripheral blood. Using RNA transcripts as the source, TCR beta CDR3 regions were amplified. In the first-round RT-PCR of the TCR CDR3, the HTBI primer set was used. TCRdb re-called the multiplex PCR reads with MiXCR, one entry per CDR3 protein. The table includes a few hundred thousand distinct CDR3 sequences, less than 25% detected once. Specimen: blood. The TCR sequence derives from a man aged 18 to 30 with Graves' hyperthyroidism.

The CDR3 coding sequence is TGCAGTGCTAGAAGGGGATCCGGCGGGGAGCTGTTTTTT. It yields the protein CSARRGSGGELFF. The chain carries TRBV20-1 and TRBJ2-2; maybe TRBD1 (5 bases). This CDR3 contains 13 residues. Germline CDR1 and CDR2: DFQATT and SNEGSKA (reference sequence). V dropped 2 bases and J dropped 7 bases, with 11 bases sitting between them.